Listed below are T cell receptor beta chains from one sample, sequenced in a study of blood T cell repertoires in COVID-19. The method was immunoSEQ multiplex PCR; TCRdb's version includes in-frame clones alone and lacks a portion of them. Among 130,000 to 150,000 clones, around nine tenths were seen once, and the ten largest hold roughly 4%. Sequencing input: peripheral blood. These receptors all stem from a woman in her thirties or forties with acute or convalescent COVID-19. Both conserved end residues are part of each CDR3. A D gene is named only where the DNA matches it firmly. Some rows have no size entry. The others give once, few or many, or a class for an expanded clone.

CDR3aa: CASSLLNTGELFF; abundance: NA; j_gene: TRBJ2-2; d_gene: NA; v_gene: TRBV6-2/TRBV6-3
CDR3aa: CASSLVRGNTEAFF; abundance: NA; j_gene: TRBJ1-1; d_gene: NA; v_gene: TRBV5-1
CDR3aa: CASGLATGTGRTGELFF; abundance: NA; j_gene: TRBJ2-2; d_gene: TRBD1; v_gene: TRBV12-5
CDR3aa: CASSGGTGAGYNEQFF; abundance: NA; j_gene: TRBJ2-1; d_gene: TRBD1; v_gene: TRBV5-4
CDR3aa: CASSDPRTNSNQPQHF; abundance: once; j_gene: TRBJ1-5; d_gene: NA; v_gene: TRBV2
CDR3aa: CATLLAGEGDTQYF; abundance: once; j_gene: TRBJ2-3; d_gene: TRBD2; v_gene: TRBV10-3
CDR3aa: CAISVDGYGYTF; abundance: once; j_gene: TRBJ1-2; d_gene: NA; v_gene: TRBV10-3
CDR3aa: CASSQGLGQGVSYEQYF; abundance: NA; j_gene: TRBJ2-7; d_gene: NA; v_gene: TRBV3-1/TRBV3-2
CDR3aa: CASSLFEGGELFF; abundance: NA; j_gene: TRBJ2-2; d_gene: NA; v_gene: TRBV6-2/TRBV6-3
CDR3aa: CASSLYGGRGYGYTF; abundance: NA; j_gene: TRBJ1-2; d_gene: NA; v_gene: TRBV7-2